This T cell receptor (beta chain) was recorded in a study of blood T cell repertoires in COVID-19. In the study overall: The analysed material was cDNA or gDNA that came from T cells, B-cell-depleted T cells, or PBMCs.

The CDR3 contains 14 residues. After removal of 8 bases from V and 2 bases from J, the junction contained 5 bases not matched to a gene. Per germline, CDR1 WSHSY and CDR2 SAAADI. Participants' reported clinical history set cohort assignment. Assay used: immunoSEQ multiplex PCR; TCRdb lists only in-frame clones, some missing. The sample consists of under 200,000 clones, roughly 85% of them appearing once. Sequencing was performed on PBMCs or T cells enriched from blood (not recorded which). The gene calls are TRBV10-2 and TRBJ2-5, with TRBD2 matching over 10 bases. The clonotype comes from a woman aged 70-85 years in a cohort exposed to, infected with or recovered from COVID-19 (not recorded which). The CDR3 loop reads CASSSGSRQETQYF. Written as DNA, the CDR3 is TGCGCCAGCTCTAGCGGGAGTAGGCAAGAGACCCAGTACTTC.